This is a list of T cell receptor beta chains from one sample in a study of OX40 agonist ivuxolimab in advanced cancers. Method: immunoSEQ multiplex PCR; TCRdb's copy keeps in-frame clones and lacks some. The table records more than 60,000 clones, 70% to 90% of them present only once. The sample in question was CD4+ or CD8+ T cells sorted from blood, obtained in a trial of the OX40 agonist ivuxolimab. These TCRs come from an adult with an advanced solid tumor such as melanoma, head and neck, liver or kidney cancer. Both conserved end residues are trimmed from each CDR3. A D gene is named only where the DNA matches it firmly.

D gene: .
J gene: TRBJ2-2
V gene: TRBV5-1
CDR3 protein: ASSSTANTGELF

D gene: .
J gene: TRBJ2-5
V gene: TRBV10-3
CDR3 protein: AISESWDETQY

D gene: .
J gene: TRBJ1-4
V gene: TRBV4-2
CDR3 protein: ASSQVPSGTRGEKLF

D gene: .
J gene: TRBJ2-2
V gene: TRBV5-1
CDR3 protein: ASSLDPGAGTGELF

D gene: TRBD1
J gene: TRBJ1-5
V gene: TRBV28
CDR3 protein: ASSFTGAPGNQPQH

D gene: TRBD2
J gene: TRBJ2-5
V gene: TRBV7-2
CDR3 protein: ASSLDGGRKTQY

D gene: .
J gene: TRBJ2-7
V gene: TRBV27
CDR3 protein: ASIKTAGAREQY

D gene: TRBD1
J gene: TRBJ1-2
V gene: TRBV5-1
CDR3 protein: ASSLPGTDSRGYT

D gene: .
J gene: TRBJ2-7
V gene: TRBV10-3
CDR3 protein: AISEPRGPAGQY

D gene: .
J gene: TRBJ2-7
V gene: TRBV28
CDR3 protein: ASFQGSTYEQY

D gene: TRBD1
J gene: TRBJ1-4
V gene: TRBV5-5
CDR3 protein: ASSFRGFEKLF

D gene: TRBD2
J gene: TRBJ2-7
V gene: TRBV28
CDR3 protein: ASTRLGTSGYEQY

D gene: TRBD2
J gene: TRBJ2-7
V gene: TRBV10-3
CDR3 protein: ASRAGLAGGEQY

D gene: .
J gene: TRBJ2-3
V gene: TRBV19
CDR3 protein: ASSTTTDTQY

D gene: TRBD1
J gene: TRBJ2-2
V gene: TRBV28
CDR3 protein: ASSILGQGAYTGELF

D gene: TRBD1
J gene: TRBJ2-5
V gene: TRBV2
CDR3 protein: ASSLGTGGNQETQY

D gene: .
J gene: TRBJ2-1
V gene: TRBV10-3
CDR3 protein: AISESGTLGSNEQF

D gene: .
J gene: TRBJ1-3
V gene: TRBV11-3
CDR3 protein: ASSPKGNTIY

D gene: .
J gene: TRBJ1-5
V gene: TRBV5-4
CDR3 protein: ASSLGGRREDQPQH

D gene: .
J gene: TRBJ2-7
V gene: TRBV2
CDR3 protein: ASTPERSYEQY

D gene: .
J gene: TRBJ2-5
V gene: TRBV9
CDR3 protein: ASIKRFDGETQY

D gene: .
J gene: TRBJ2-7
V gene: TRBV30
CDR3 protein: AWSVDLSSEQY

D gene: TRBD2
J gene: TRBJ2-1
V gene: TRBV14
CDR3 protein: ASSRRDYGTGQF

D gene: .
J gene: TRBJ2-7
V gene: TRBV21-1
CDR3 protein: ASSKEPGDSYEQY

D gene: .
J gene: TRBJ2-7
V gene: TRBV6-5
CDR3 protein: ASSSPDREGYEQY

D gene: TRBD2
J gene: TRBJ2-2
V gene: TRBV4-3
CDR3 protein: ASSQSSGSSTGELF

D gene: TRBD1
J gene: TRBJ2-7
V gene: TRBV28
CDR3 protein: ASIQGGGAPYEQY

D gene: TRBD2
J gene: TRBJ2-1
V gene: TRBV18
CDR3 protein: ASSVAGGPIEEQF

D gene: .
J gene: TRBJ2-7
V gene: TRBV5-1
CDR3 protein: ASSLVRAEEQY

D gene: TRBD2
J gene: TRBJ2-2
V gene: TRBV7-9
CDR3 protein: ASSLGLAANTGELF

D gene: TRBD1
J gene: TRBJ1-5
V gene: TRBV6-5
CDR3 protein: ASNRGTGNQPQH

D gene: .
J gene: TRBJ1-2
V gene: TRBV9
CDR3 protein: ASSRTGMTDGGYT

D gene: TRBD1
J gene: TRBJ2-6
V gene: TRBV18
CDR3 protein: ASSRTGAISGANVLT

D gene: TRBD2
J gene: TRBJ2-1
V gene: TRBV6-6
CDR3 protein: ASSPTSGINEQF

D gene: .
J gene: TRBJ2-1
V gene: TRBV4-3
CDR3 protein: ASSQDLGVVGVYNEQF

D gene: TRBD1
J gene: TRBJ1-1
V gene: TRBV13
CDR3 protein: ASSPRGTGRLEAF

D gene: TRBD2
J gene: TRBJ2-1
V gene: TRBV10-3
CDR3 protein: AIRATGTSGGSYNEQF

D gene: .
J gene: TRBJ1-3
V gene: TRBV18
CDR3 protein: ASSPPNKPSGNTIY

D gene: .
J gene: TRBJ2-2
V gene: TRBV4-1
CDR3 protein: ASSQASAGELF

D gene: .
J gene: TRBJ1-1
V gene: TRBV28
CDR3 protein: ASRLMGGNTEAF

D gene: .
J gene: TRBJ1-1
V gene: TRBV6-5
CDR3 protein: ASSSGMTEAF

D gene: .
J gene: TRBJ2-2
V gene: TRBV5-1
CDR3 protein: ASSLALTSNTGELF

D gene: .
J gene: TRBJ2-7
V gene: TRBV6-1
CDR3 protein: AISRASYEQY

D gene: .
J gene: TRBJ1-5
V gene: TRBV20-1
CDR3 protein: SALGNQPQH

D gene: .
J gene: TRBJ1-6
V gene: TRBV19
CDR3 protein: ASSIEGGDSSYNSPLH

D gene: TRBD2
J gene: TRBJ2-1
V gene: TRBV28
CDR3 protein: ASSTTSDEQF

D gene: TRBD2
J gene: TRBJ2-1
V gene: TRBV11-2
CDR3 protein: ASSLAPTSGSNEQF

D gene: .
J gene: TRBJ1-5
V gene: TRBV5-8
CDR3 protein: ASSKGLDQPQH